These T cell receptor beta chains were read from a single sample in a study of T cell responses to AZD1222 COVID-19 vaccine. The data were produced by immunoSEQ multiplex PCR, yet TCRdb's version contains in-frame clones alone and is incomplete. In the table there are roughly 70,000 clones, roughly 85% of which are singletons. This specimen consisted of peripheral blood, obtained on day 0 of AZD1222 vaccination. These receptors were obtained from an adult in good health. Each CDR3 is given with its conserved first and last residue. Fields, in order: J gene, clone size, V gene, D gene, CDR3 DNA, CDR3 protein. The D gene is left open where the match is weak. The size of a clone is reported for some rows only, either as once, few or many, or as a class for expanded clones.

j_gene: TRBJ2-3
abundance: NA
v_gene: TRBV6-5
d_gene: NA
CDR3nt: TGTGCCAGCAGTTCCACTCGGCGGGGTACGGATACGCAGTATTTT
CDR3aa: CASSSTRRGTDTQYF

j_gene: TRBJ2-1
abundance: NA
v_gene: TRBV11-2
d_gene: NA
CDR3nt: TGTGCCAGCAGCCTTCGGAGAGAGCAGTTCTTC
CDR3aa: CASSLRREQFF

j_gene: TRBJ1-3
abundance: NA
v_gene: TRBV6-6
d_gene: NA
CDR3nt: TGTGCCAGCAGCTTCGAGGGGGTCTCTGGAAACACCATATATTTT
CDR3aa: CASSFEGVSGNTIYF

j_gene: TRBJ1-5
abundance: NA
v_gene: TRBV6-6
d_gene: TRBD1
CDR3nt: TGTGCCAGCAGAGAGAGGACAGGGGTAGAGCAGCCCCAGCATTTT
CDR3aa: CASRERTGVEQPQHF

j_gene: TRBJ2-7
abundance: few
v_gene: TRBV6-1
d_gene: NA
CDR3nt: TGTGCCAGCAGTGAAACGGACAGAGTATACGAGCAGTACTTC
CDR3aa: CASSETDRVYEQYF

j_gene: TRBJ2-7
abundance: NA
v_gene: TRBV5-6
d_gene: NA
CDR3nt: TGTGCCAGCAGCTTGGATACCTACGAGCAGTACTTC
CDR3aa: CASSLDTYEQYF

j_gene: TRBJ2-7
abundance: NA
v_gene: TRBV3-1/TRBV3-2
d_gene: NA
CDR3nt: TGTGCCAGCAGCCAAGGAAGCTCCCACGGAAGAGAGCAGTACTTC
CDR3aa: CASSQGSSHGREQYF

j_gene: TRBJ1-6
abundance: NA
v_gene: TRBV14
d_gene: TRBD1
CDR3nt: TGTGCCAGCAGCCAACCGACAGGGGCGAATTCACCCCTCCACTTT
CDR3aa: CASSQPTGANSPLHF

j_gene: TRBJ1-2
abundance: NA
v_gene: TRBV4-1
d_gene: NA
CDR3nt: TGCGCCAGCAGCCAAGATACCGGGGGCAATGGCTACACCTTC
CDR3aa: CASSQDTGGNGYTF

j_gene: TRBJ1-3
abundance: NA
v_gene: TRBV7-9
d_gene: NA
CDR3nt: TGTGCCAGCAGCCCAGGGATCGACACCATATATTTT
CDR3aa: CASSPGIDTIYF

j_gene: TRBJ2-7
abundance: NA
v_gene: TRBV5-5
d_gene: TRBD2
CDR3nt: TGTGCCAGCAGCTTGGCCCTAGCGGGAGGGTCCTACGAGCAGTACTTC
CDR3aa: CASSLALAGGSYEQYF

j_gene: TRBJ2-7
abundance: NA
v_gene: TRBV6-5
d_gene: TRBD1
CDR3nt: TGTGCCAGCAGCTCTTCACAGGGGGTCTCCTACGAGCAGTACTTC
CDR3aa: CASSSSQGVSYEQYF

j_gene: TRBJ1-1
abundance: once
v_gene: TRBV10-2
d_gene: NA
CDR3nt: TGCGCCAGCAGTTATCAGGGTTCTGAAGCTTTCTTT
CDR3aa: CASSYQGSEAFF

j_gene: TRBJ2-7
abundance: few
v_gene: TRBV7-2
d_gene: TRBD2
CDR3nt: TGTGCCAGCAGCCAAAATAGCGGGGGGGGATCCTACGAGCAGTACTTC
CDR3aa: CASSQNSGGGSYEQYF

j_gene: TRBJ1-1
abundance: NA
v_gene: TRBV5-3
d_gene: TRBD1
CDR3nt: TGTGCCAGAAGCACCCCGGACAGGGCGGGCAACACTGAAGCTTTCTTT
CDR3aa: CARSTPDRAGNTEAFF

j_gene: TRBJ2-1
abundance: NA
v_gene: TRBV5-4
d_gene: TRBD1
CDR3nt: TGTGCCAGCAGCGTGGGGGGACAGGGGGGAGCCAATGAGCAGTTCTTC
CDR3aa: CASSVGGQGGANEQFF

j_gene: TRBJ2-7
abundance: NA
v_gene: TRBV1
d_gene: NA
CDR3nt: TGCACCAGCAGCCAATCACCCGAGGGGGGCAGGCTCTACGAGCAGTACTTC
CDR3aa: CTSSQSPEGGRLYEQYF

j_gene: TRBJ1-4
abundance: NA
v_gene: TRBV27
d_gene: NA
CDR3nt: TGTGCCAGCAGTCGAACGGTTGCAACTAATGAAAAACTGTTTTTT
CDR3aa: CASSRTVATNEKLFF

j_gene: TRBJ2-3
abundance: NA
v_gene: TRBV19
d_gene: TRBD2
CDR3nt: TGTGCCAGTAGTCATCGAGGGAGGGCCGGTGGCACAGATACGCAGTATTTT
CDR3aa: CASSHRGRAGGTDTQYF

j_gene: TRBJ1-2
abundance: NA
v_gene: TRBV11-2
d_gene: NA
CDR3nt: TGTGCCAGCAGCACCCCCGGACAAGATATTAGTACTAACTATGGCTACACCTTC
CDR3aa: CASSTPGQDISTNYGYTF